A single T cell receptor beta chain is shown here with its context. J gave up 3 bases and V 2 bases, and 0 bases lay outside the gene matches. There are 13 residues in the CDR3. CDR1 and CDR2 from the germline V gene are LGHDT and YNNKEL (reference sequence). Per the original methods: Reference gene primer amplification yielded estimated nucleated cell counts. Clones were read by immunoSEQ multiplex PCR, and TCRdb kept only the in-frame ones, dropping some. V and J calls and clone size come straight from that table; D and trimming were deduced from the DNA. The data contain tens of thousands of clones, over 75% of them singletons. This sample stems from a study of blood T cell repertoires in COVID-19. For the study at large: Acute and convalescent COVID-19 specimens originated in the United States, Italy and Spain. Nucleic acid was either cDNA or gDNA, and it came from T cells, B-cell-depleted T cells, or PBMCs.

The V and J genes are TRBV3-1 (or the pseudogene TRBV3-2) and TRBJ2-5; 7 bases match TRBD1. Sequencing was done on a sample of peripheral blood. This sequence originates from a human donor with active COVID-19. The donor label of this sample is uncertain. In DNA, the CDR3 is TGTGCCAGCAGCCAACAGGGGGAAGAGACCCAGTACTTC. This sequence encodes CASSQQGEETQYF.